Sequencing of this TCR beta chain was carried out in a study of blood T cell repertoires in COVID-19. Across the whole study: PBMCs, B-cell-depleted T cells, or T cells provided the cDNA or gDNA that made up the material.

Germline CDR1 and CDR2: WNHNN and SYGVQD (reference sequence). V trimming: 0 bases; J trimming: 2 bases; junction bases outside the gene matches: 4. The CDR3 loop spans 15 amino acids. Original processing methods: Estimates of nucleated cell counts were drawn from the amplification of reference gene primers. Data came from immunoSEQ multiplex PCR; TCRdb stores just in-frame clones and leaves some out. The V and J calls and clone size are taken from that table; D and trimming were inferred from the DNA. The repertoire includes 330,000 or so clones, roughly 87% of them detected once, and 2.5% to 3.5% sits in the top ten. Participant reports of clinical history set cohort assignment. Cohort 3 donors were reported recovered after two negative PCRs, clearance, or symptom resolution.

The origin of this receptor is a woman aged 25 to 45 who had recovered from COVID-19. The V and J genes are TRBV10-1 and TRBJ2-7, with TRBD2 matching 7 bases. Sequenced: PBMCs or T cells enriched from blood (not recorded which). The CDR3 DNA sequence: TGCGCCAGCAGTGAGTCGGGGAGGGATCCCTACGAGCAGTACTTC. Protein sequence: CASSESGRDPYEQYF.